The TCR beta chain described here comes from a study of blood T cell repertoires in COVID-19. Background on the study: Spain, Italy and the United States supplied samples that represented acute and convalescent COVID-19.

Original processing methods: Using reference gene primer amplification, nucleated cell counts were estimated. The protocol was immunoSEQ multiplex PCR, while the TCRdb copy is restricted to in-frame clones and leaves out a portion. The D gene and trimming were derived from the DNA, and the V and J assignments and clone size from that table. The repertoire holds roughly 250,000 clones, with around 89% as singletons. Enrolled through a virtual design, the participants were between roughly 18 and 100 years of age and came from roughly 22 US areas. Participants reported their clinical history, and cohort assignment relied on those reports. This clone appeared a few times. The sequence derives from a woman aged 40 to 55 with acute COVID-19. The material sequenced was PBMCs or T cells enriched from blood (not recorded which).

The CDR3 sequence: CASSQMTGGNTIYF. CDR3 coding DNA: TGTGCCAGCAGCCAAATGACAGGCGGAAACACCATATATTTT. This rearrangement joins TRBV14 to TRBJ1-3; the D gene is possibly TRBD1 (6 bases). Trimming took 2 bases from V and 4 from J, leaving 9 bases between them. The CDR3 spans 14 residues. Germline lookup yields CDR1 SGHDN and CDR2 FVKESK.